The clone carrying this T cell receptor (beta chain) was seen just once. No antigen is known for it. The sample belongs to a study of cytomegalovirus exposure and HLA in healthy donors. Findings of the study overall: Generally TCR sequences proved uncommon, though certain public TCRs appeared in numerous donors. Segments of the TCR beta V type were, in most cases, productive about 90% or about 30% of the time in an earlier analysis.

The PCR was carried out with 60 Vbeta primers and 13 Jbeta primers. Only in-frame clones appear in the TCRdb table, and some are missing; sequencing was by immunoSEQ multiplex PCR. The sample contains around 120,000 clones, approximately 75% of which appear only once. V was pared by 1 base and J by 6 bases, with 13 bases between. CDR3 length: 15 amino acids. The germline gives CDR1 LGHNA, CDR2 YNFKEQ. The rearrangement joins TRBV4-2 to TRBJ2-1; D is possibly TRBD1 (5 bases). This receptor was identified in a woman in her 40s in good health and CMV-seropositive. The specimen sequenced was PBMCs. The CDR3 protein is CASSQGSEGVNEQFF. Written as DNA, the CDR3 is TGTGCCAGCAGCCAAGGGAGTGAAGGGGTCAATGAGCAGTTCTTC.